This TCR beta chain was observed in a study of cytomegalovirus exposure and HLA in healthy donors. On the study more broadly: Earlier, 150 million to 200 million T cells were analyzed, and fewer than 120 million unique TCR beta sequences were found among them.

On this clone itself: The antigen remains unidentified.

It was with 60 Vbeta and 13 Jbeta primers that the PCR ran. Original methodology: Unique TCR beta chains totaled about 78 million in a later count, with approximately 10 million of them shared. Profiling relied on immunoSEQ multiplex PCR, and the TCRdb table lists in-frame clones only, not all of them. The V and J calls and the clone size are those of that table, but D and trimming were determined from the DNA. The sample records under 150,000 clones, over 75% being singletons. The study's findings and limits: An apparent linkage of common viral pathogens to several of the most significant clusters emerged in a later analysis. It has been reported that TCR beta sequences accurately predicted the HLA-A and HLA-B alleles of most subjects.

Germline CDR1 is MNHEY and CDR2 is SMNVEV (reference sequence). The CDR3 spans 14 residues. Trimming pared 0 bases from V and 5 bases from J, leaving 10 bases between. The chain has TRBV27 and TRBJ2-5; tentatively, D is TRBD1 (6 bases). Sequenced input: PBMCs. This clonotype originated in a male donor in good health and CMV-seronegative. The CDR3 sequence: CASSLSGTSETQYF. The CDR3 DNA follows: TGTGCCAGCAGTTTATCTGGGACAAGCGAGACCCAGTACTTC.